The entry below describes one T cell receptor (beta chain). As yet, its antigen is unknown. This record belongs to a study of cytomegalovirus exposure and HLA in healthy donors. At the level of the study: Inside one of the first data releases sat some 85 million unique TCRs taken from HLA-typed donors. Findings and limits, study-wide: One variant, a missense change in DCLRE1C, was linked in a later analysis to TCR beta V- and J-gene trimming.

13 Jbeta primers and 60 Vbeta primers were used for the PCR. Only in-frame clones appear in the TCRdb table, and some are missing; sequencing was by immunoSEQ multiplex PCR. The sample has over 200,000 clones; around 85% are singletons. The receptor was isolated from a human donor in good health. Input material: PBMCs.

The CDR3 region is CASSHGTGATEAFF. The CDR3 nucleotides are TGCGCCAGCAGCCACGGGACAGGGGCAACTGAAGCTTTCTTT. The chain combines TRBV4-1 with TRBJ1-1, with 10 bases aligning to TRBD1. Per germline, CDR1 MGHRA and CDR2 YSYEKL. Trimming removed 3 bases from V and 5 bases from J; junction bases left unmatched: 3. CDR3 length: 14 residues.